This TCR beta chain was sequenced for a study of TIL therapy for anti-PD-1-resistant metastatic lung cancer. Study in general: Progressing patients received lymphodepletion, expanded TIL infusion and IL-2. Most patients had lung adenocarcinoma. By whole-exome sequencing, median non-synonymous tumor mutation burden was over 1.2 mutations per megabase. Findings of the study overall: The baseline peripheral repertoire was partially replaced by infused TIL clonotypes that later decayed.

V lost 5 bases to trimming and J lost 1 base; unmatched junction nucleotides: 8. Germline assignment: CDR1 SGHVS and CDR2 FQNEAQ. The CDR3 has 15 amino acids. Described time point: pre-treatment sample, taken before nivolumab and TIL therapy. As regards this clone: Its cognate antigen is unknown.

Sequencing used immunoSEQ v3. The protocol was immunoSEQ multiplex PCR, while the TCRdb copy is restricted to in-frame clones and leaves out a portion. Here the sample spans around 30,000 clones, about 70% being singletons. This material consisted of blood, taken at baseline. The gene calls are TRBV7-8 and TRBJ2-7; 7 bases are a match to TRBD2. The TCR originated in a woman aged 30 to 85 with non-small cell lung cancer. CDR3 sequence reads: CASSLRELKSYEQYF. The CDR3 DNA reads TGTGCCAGCAGCCTGCGGGAGCTGAAGTCCTACGAGCAGTACTTC.